This T cell receptor beta chain was documented in a study of cytomegalovirus exposure and HLA in healthy donors. General study findings and limits: Cytomegalovirus association was assigned to about 150 TCR beta chains. A few CMV-associated chains were confirmed in vitro to be specific for CMV antigens. Generally TCR sequences proved uncommon, though certain public TCRs appeared in numerous donors.

CDR3 length equals 15 residues. Germline CDR1 and CDR2: SGHTA and FQGNSA. Trimming at V came to 7 bases and at J to 7 bases, leaving 14 bases not matched to a gene. A word on this clone: The target antigen is unknown.

The protocol was immunoSEQ multiplex PCR, while the TCRdb copy is restricted to in-frame clones and leaves out a portion. The profile shows some 71,000 clones, about 95% of them singletons. This receptor was taken from a young woman in good health and CMV-seronegative. Sequenced input: PBMCs. This rearrangement joins TRBV7-2 to TRBJ2-7; 9 nucleotides align to TRBD2. In nucleotides, the CDR3 is TGTGCCAGCATCATACCGGGACTAGCTGCGGGTGAGCAGTACTTC. Amino acid sequence: CASIIPGLAAGEQYF.